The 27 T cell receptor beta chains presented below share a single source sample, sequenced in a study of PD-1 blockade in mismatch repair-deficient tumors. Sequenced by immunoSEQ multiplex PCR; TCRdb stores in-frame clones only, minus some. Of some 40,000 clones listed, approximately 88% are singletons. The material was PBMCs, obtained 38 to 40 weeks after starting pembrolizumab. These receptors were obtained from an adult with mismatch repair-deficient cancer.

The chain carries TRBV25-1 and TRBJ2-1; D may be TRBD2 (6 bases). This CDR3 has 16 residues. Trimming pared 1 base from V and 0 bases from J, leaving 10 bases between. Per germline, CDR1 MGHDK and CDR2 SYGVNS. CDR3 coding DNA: TGTGCCAGCAGTGAATTACGGGGGAGCTCCTACAATGAGCAGTTCTTC. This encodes CASSELRGSSYNEQFF.

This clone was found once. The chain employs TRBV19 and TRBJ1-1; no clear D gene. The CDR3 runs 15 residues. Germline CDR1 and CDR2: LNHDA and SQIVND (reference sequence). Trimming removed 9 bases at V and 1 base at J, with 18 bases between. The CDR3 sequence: CASLSNSEWNTEAFF. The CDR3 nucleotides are TGTGCCAGCCTTTCCAACTCCGAGTGGAACACTGAAGCTTTCTTT.

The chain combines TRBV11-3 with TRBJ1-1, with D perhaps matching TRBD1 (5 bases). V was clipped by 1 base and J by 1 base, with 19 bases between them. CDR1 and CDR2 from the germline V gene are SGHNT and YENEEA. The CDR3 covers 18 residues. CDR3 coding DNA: TGTGCCAGCAGCTTAGCCCCCGAACAGGTTGGGAAGAACACTGAAGCTTTCTTT. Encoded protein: CASSLAPEQVGKNTEAFF.

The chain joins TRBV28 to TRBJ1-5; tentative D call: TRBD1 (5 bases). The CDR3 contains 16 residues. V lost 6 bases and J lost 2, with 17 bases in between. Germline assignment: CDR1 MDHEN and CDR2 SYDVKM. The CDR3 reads CASSLRGAVGNQPQHF. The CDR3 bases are TGTGCCAGCAGCCTACGTGGGGCGGTCGGCAATCAGCCCCAGCATTTT.

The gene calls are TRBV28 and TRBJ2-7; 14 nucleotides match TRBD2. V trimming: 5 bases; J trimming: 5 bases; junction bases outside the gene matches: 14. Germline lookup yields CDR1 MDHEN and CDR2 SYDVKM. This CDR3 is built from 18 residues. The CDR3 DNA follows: TGTGCCAGCAGTGGGGGGACTAGCGGGAGCCCCGAGGGAGACGAGCAGTACTTC. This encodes CASSGGTSGSPEGDEQYF.

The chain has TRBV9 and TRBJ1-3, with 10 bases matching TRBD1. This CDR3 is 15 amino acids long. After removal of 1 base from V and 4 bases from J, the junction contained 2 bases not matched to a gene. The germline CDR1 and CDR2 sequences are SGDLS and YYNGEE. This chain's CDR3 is CASSVRTGGGNTIYF. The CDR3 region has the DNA TGTGCCAGCAGCGTAAGGACAGGGGGAGGAAACACCATATATTTT. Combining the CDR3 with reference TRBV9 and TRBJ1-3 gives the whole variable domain DSGVTQTPKHLITATGQRVTLRCSPRSGDLSVYWYQQSLDQGLQFLIQYYNGEERAKGNILERFSAQQFPDLHSELNLSSLELGDSALYFCASSVRTGGGNTIYFGEGSWLTVV.

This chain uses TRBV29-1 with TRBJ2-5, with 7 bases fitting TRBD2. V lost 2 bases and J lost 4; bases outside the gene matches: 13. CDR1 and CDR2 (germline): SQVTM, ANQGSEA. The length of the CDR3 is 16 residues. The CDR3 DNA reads TGCAGCGTTGAAAGGGGCGGGAGAACCCGGAGAGAGACCCAGTACTTC. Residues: CSVERGGRTRRETQYF. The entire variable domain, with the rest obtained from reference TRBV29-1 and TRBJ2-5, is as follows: SAVISQKPSRDICQRGTSLTIQCQVDSQVTMMFWYRQQPGQSLTLIATANQGSEATYESGFVIDKFPISRPNLTFSTLTVSNMSPEDSSIYLCSVERGGRTRRETQYFGPGTRLLVL.

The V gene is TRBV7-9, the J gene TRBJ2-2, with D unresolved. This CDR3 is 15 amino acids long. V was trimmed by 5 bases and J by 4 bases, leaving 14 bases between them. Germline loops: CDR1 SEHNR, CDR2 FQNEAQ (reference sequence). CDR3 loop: CASSPLVSGTGELFF. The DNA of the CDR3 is TGTGCCAGCAGCCCCCTTGTGTCAGGCACCGGGGAGCTGTTTTTT.

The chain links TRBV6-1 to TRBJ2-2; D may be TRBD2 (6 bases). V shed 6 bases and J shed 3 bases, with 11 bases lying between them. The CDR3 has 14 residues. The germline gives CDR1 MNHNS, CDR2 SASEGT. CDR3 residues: CASRRDGHTGELFF. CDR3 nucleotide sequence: TGTGCCAGCAGGCGGGACGGACACACCGGGGAGCTGTTTTTT.

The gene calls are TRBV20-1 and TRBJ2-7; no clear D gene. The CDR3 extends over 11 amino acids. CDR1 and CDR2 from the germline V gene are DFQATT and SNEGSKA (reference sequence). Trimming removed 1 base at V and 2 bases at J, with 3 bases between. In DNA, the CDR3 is TGCAGTGCTAGAGTAACCTACGAGCAGTACTTC. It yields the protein CSARVTYEQYF.

CDR3 amino acids: CASSVRGGGMEQFF. CDR3 DNA: TGTGCCAGCAGCGTCCGGGGGGGAGGGATGGAGCAGTTCTTC. This chain joins TRBV7-3 and TRBJ2-1; 8 bases match TRBD2. The germline V gene has CDR1 SGHTA and CDR2 FQGTGA. The CDR3 has 14 amino acids. Losses at the gene ends were 5 bases for V and 10 bases for J; bases not matched to a gene: 10.

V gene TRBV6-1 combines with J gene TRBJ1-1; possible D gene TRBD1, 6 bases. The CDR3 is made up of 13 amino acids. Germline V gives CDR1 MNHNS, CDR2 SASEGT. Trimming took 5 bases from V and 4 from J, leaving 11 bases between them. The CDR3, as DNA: TGTGCCAGCAGTACAGGGTATCCCACTGAAGCTTTCTTT. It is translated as CASSTGYPTEAFF.

CDR3 coding DNA: TGTGCCAGCAGCCCACAGGGTTTGGTCACTGAAGCTTTCTTT. Encoded protein: CASSPQGLVTEAFF. This chain uses TRBV5-4 with TRBJ1-1, with a weak D call TRBD1 (6 bases). V was clipped by 4 bases and J by 4 bases, with 14 bases between them. Per germline, CDR1 SGHNT and CDR2 YYREEE (reference sequence). This CDR3 spans 14 amino acids. Full variable domain (rest looked up from reference TRBV5-4 and TRBJ1-1): ETGVTQSPTHLIKTRGQQVTLRCSSQSGHNTVSWYQQALGQGPQFIFQYYREEENGRGNFPPRFSGLQFPNYSSELNVNALELDDSALYLCASSPQGLVTEAFFGQGTRLTVV.

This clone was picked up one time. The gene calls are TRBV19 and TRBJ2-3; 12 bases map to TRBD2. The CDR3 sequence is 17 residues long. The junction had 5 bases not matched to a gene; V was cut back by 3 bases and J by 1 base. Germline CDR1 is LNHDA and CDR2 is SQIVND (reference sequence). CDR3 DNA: TGTGCCAGTAGTATGAGGACTAGCGGGACCCGCACAGATACGCAGTATTTT. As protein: CASSMRTSGTRTDTQYF.

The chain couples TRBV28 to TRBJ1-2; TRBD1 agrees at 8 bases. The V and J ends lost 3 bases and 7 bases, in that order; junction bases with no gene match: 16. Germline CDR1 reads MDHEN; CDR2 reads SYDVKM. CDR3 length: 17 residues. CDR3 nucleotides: TGTGCCAGCAGTTTTCAGGGGGCTGGGACAGCCAAATTTGGCTACACCTTC. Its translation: CASSFQGAGTAKFGYTF.

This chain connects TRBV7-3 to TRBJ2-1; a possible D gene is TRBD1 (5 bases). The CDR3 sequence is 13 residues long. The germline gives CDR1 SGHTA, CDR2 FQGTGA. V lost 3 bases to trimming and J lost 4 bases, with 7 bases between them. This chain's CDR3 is CASSFDSYNEQFF. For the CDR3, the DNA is TGTGCCAGCAGCTTTGACAGTTACAATGAGCAGTTCTTC.

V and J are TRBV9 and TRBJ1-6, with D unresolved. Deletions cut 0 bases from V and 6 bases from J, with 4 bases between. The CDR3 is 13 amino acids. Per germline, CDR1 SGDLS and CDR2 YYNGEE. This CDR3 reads CASSVGANSPLHF. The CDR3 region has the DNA TGTGCCAGCAGCGTAGGGGCTAATTCACCCCTCCACTTT. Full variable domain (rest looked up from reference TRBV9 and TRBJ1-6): DSGVTQTPKHLITATGQRVTLRCSPRSGDLSVYWYQQSLDQGLQFLIQYYNGEERAKGNILERFSAQQFPDLHSELNLSSLELGDSALYFCASSVGANSPLHFGNGTRLTVT.

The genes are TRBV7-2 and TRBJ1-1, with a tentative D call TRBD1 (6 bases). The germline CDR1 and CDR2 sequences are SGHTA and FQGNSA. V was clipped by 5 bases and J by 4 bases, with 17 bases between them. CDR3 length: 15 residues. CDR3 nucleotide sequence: TGTGCCAGCAGCCTCGAGGGGGGGGGCGTCACTGAAGCTTTCTTT. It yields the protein CASSLEGGGVTEAFF.

The CDR3: CASSPSSGSGSDTQYF. DNA for the CDR3: TGTGCCAGCAGCCCTTCTAGCGGGAGTGGGTCAGATACGCAGTATTTT. J is TRBJ2-3 and V is TRBV11-3; 10 bases fit TRBD2. Germline values: CDR1 SGHNT, CDR2 YENEEA. This CDR3 has 16 residues. The V and J ends lost 5 bases and 4 bases, in that order; junction bases with no gene match: 9. Complete variable domain (other parts from reference TRBV11-3 and TRBJ2-3): EAGVVQSPRYKIIEKKQPVAFWCNPISGHNTLYWYLQNLGQGPELLIRYENEEAVDDSQLPKDRFSAERLKGVDSTLKIQPAELGDSAVYLCASSPSSGSGSDTQYFGPGTRLTVL.

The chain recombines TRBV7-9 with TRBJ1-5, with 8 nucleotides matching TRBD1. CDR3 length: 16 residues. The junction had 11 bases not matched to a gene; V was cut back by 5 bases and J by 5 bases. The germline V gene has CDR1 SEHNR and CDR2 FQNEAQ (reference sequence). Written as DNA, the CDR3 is TGTGCCAGCAGCCGGGGGACAGGTTCTTTTGATCAGCCCCAGCATTTT. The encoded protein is CASSRGTGSFDQPQHF.

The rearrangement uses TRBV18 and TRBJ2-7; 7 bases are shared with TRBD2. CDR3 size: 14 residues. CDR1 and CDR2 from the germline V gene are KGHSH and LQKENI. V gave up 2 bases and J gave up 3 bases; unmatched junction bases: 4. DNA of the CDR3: TGTGCCAGCTCACCAAACGCGGGGGACTACGAGCAGTACTTC. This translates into CASSPNAGDYEQYF.

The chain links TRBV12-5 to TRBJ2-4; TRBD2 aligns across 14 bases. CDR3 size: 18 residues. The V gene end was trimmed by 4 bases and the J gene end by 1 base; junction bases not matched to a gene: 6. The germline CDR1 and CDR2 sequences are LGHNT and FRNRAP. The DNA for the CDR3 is TGTGCTAGTGGTTCCGGGACTAGCGGGAGCCTGGCCAAAAACATTCAGTACTTC. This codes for CASGSGTSGSLAKNIQYF.

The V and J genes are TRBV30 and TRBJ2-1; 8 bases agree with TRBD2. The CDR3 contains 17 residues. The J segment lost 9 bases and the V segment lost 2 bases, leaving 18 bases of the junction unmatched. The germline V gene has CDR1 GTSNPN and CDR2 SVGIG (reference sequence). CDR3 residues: CAWSSRGASGFGGEQFF. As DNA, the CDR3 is TGTGCCTGGAGTTCCCGAGGGGCTAGCGGGTTTGGGGGTGAGCAGTTCTTC.

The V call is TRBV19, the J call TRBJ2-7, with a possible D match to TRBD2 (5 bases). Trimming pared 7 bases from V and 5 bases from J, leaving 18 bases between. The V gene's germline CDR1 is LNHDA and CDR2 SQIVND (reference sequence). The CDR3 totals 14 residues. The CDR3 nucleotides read TGTGCCAGTAAGGGTCTCGCGGGCCCCCACGAGCAGTACTTC. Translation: CASKGLAGPHEQYF. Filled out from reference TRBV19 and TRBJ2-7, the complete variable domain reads DGGITQSPKYLFRKEGQNVTLSCEQNLNHDAMYWYRQDPGQGLRLIYYSQIVNDFQKGDIAEGYSVSREKKESFPLTVTSAQKNPTAFYLCASKGLAGPHEQYFGPGTRLTVT.

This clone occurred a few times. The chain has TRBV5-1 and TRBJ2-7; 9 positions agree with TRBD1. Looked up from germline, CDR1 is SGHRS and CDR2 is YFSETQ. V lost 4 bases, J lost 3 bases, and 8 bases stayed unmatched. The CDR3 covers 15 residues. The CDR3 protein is CASSIRQGVSYEQYF. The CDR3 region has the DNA TGCGCCAGCAGCATCCGACAGGGGGTAAGCTACGAGCAGTACTTC.

CDR3: CSGRQADTQYF. The CDR3 region has the DNA TGCAGCGGTCGCCAGGCAGATACGCAGTATTTT. The chain combines TRBV29-1 with TRBJ2-3; D is undetermined. The CDR3 is 11 residues long. Per the germline V gene, CDR1 is SQVTM and CDR2 is ANQGSEA. With 7 bases removed from V and 4 bases from J, the gap between germline ends came to 9 bases.

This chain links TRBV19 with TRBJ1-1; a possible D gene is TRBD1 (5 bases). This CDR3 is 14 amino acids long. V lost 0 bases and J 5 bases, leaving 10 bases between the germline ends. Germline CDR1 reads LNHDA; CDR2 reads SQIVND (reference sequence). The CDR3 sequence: CASSIEGQGTEAFF. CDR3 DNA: TGTGCCAGTAGTATAGAGGGGCAGGGAACTGAAGCTTTCTTT.